This T cell receptor beta chain was documented in a study of blood T cell repertoires in COVID-19. Study-level information: There were acute and convalescent COVID-19 samples, and they came from the United States, Italy and Spain. Sample material is recorded as cDNA or gDNA derived from T cells, B-cell-depleted T cells, or PBMCs.

Original processing notes: Quantification of nucleated cells was approximated via reference gene primer amplification. Method: immunoSEQ multiplex PCR; TCRdb's copy keeps in-frame clones and lacks some. V, J and clone size reflect that table, while D and trimming were determined from the DNA. The sample lists tens of thousands of clones; roughly 81% were seen once. The CDR3 extends over 13 amino acids. V lost 5 bases to trimming and J lost 3 bases, with 11 bases between them. The rearrangement joins TRBV12-3 or TRBV12-4 to TRBJ2-7; D uncertain. This TCR derives from a woman in her sixties or seventies in a cohort sampled during active COVID-19. Sequencing input: peripheral blood. The CDR3 reads CASSPPHSYEQYF. The CDR3 DNA is TGTGCCAGCAGTCCACCCCACAGCTACGAGCAGTACTTC.